Below, 8 T cell receptor beta chains from the same sample are listed, as sequenced in a study of blood T cell repertoires in COVID-19. Sequenced by immunoSEQ multiplex PCR; TCRdb stores in-frame clones only, minus some. The sample holds 200,000 to 300,000 clones, 81% seen once. The sequencing input was peripheral blood. These receptors originate from a woman of 80 years or more with COVID-19, enrolled during active disease.

The V call is TRBV5-1, the J call TRBJ2-3, with a weak D call TRBD2 (6 bases). With 4 bases removed from V and 2 bases from J, the gap between germline ends came to 8 bases. Germline lookup yields CDR1 SGHRS and CDR2 YFSETQ. The CDR3 extends over 13 amino acids. CDR3 coding DNA: TGCGCCAGCAGCCCGGGGGACACAGATACGCAGTATTTT. This gives the protein CASSPGDTDTQYF.

This clone occurred a few times. V and J are TRBV6-5 and TRBJ1-2; maybe TRBD1 (5 bases). V gave up 9 bases and J gave up 7 bases, with 15 bases separating them. The CDR3 runs 12 residues. Germline loops: CDR1 MNHEY, CDR2 SVGAGI. CDR3 loop: CASRPGGFGYTF. The CDR3 nucleotides are TGTGCCAGTCGACCGGGGGGTTTTGGCTACACCTTC.

The rearrangement links TRBV9 to TRBJ2-7; 7 nucleotides line up with TRBD1. CDR1 SGDLS and CDR2 YYNGEE come from the germline V gene. The junction had 12 bases not matched to a gene; V was cut back by 0 bases and J by 9 bases. The CDR3 loop spans 15 amino acids. The CDR3 DNA is TGTGCCAGCAGCGTAGTCGGGACAGATTCTACGACGCAGTACTTC. This translates into CASSVVGTDSTTQYF.

The chain is built from TRBV10-3 and TRBJ2-2; 12 bases agree with TRBD2. The V and J ends lost 4 bases and 1 base, in that order; junction bases with no gene match: 4. Germline V CDR1 and CDR2: ENHRY, SYGVKD. The CDR3 is 17 amino acids. The CDR3 loop is CAISVATSGGNTGELFF. CDR3 DNA: TGTGCCATCAGTGTCGCGACTAGCGGGGGGAACACCGGGGAGCTGTTTTTT.

This clone came up once. V is TRBV5-8 and J is TRBJ2-5; the match to TRBD2 covers 8 bases. J lost 5 bases, V lost 4 bases, and 4 bases had no gene match. Germline V lookup: CDR1 SGHTS, CDR2 YDEGEE. The CDR3 has 13 residues. The CDR3 DNA follows: TGTGCCAGCAGCGGACTAGCTAGGGAGACCCAGTACTTC. Translated: CASSGLARETQYF.

The V call is TRBV19, the J call TRBJ2-1; no firm D call. The V gene lost 8 bases and the J gene lost 6 bases, with 20 bases spanning the gap. There are 15 residues in the CDR3. The germline V gene has CDR1 LNHDA and CDR2 SQIVND (reference sequence). As DNA, the CDR3 is TGTGCCAGTTCTTACGTGGGCGCAACGCTCAATGAGCAGTTCTTC. Translation gives CASSYVGATLNEQFF.

This chain uses TRBV7-2 with TRBJ2-1, with 8 positions matching TRBD1. Germline V CDR1 and CDR2: SGHTA, FQGNSA. With 5 bases clipped from V and 8 bases from J, the junction kept 11 bases outside the gene matches. This CDR3 comprises 15 residues. The CDR3 loop reads CASSPEGQGWHEQFF. DNA for the CDR3: TGTGCCAGCAGCCCAGAAGGACAGGGATGGCATGAGCAGTTCTTC.

The CDR3 reads CASSPEGRNGYTF. The DNA of the CDR3 is TGCGCCAGCAGCCCGGAGGGGAGAAATGGCTACACCTTC. The V and J genes are TRBV5-1 and TRBJ1-2; D is possibly TRBD1 (5 bases). V gave up 4 bases and J gave up 6 bases, with 13 bases separating them. CDR3 size: 13 residues. Germline assignment: CDR1 SGHRS and CDR2 YFSETQ.